The 24 T cell receptor beta chains in this list originate from one sample, sequenced in a study of cytomegalovirus exposure and HLA in healthy donors. The PCR ran on 60 Vbeta and 13 Jbeta primers. Assay used: immunoSEQ multiplex PCR; TCRdb lists only in-frame clones, some missing. The sample contains 180,000 or so clones, about 82% of which appear only once. Input material: PBMCs. Receptors were obtained from a female donor in good health and CMV-seronegative.

The chain couples TRBV28 to TRBJ2-3, with 8 bases aligning to TRBD2. Per the germline V gene, CDR1 is MDHEN and CDR2 is SYDVKM. With 3 bases clipped from V and 1 base from J, the junction kept 6 bases outside the gene matches. This CDR3 is 16 amino acids long. CDR3 bases: TGTGCCAGCAGTTTCTTCGAGACTAGCGGCACAGATACGCAGTATTTT. Its protein is CASSFFETSGTDTQYF.

V is TRBV5-4 and J is TRBJ1-2; D is unclear. V was trimmed by 4 bases and J by 5 bases, leaving 15 bases between them. Germline CDR1 SGHNT, CDR2 YYREEE (reference sequence). This CDR3 comprises 14 residues. CDR3 nucleotide sequence: TGTGCCAGCAGCCCATCTATGAGAAAATATGGCTACACCTTC. Residues: CASSPSMRKYGYTF.

CDR3 nucleotide sequence: TGTGCCAGTTCGACTAGCGGGAGGTACAATGAGCAGTTCTTC. Translation: CASSTSGRYNEQFF. The chain is built from TRBV5-4 and TRBJ2-1; 13 bases line up with TRBD2. Per the germline V gene, CDR1 is SGHNT and CDR2 is YYREEE (reference sequence). The CDR3 spans 14 residues. V dropped 8 bases and J dropped 4; count of bases not matched to a gene: 3.

This clone was seen only once. The rearrangement links TRBV30 to TRBJ1-2; D remains ambiguous. CDR3 length: 12 residues. CDR1 is GTSNPN and CDR2 is SVGIG in the germline V gene (reference sequence). V was pared by 3 bases and J by 7 bases, with 12 bases between. CDR3 residues: CAWSVVLSGYTF. The CDR3 bases are TGTGCCTGGAGCGTTGTCCTTAGTGGCTACACCTTC.

The chain recombines TRBV7-9 with TRBJ2-3; D possibly corresponds to TRBD2 (6 bases). Between the trimmed V and J ends, which lost 2 bases and 2 bases, there was a span of 8 bases. The CDR3 covers 14 residues. Germline CDR1 reads SEHNR; CDR2 reads FQNEAQ (reference sequence). In DNA, the CDR3 is TGTGCCAGCAGCTTACCGGGGGTCACAGATACGCAGTATTTT. Its translation: CASSLPGVTDTQYF.

The chain links TRBV5-1 to TRBJ1-2; D ambiguous. Trimming stripped 3 bases from V and 3 bases from J, with 9 bases between. Germline V gives CDR1 SGHRS, CDR2 YFSETQ. The CDR3 loop spans 13 amino acids. CDR3 region: CASSSVGDYGYTF. CDR3 sequence (DNA): TGCGCCAGCAGCTCCGTTGGAGACTATGGCTACACCTTC.

J is TRBJ2-5 and V is TRBV25-1, with 8 bases aligning to TRBD2. Germline lookup yields CDR1 MGHDK and CDR2 SYGVNS. V dropped 0 bases and J dropped 5; count of bases not matched to a gene: 8. The CDR3 extends over 16 amino acids. The CDR3 coding sequence is TGTGCCAGCAGTGAATATTGGGGGACGGGGGGGGAGACCCAGTACTTC. Encoded protein: CASSEYWGTGGETQYF.

This clone appeared a single time. This sequence joins TRBV19 and TRBJ2-3, with TRBD2 as a possible D gene (5 bases). Looked up from germline, CDR1 is LNHDA and CDR2 is SQIVND (reference sequence). The CDR3 loop spans 13 amino acids. V was clipped by 2 bases and J by 3 bases, with 6 bases between them. The CDR3 protein is CASSIPGTDTQYF. The CDR3 DNA reads TGTGCCAGTAGTATACCGGGGACAGATACGCAGTATTTT.

This clone was found a few times. In nucleotides, the CDR3 is TGTGCCAGTAGTATCACCCAGGGACAGGGGGCTTGGTATGGCTACACCTTC. Protein product: CASSITQGQGAWYGYTF. The rearrangement links TRBV19 to TRBJ1-2; 12 positions match TRBD1. Unmatched junction bases numbered 10, after V lost 3 bases and J lost 5 bases. The CDR3 spans 17 residues. Germline CDR1 LNHDA, CDR2 SQIVND (reference sequence). Complete variable domain (other parts from reference TRBV19 and TRBJ1-2): DGGITQSPKYLFRKEGQNVTLSCEQNLNHDAMYWYRQDPGQGLRLIYYSQIVNDFQKGDIAEGYSVSREKKESFPLTVTSAQKNPTAFYLCASSITQGQGAWYGYTFGSGTRLTVV.

Regarding this clone: One end of the junction is discordant with germline, which a read error may explain. The chain links TRBV9 to TRBJ2-3; 11 nucleotides agree with TRBD2. Germline CDR1 reads SGDLS; CDR2 reads YYNGEE. The CDR3 has 16 residues. The CDR3 spells CANSVVLAGGFDKQYF. As DNA, the CDR3 is TGTGCCAACAGCGTAGTTCTAGCGGGGGGTTTTGACAAGCAGTATTTT.

The chain has TRBV11-2 and TRBJ1-1, with D maybe TRBD1 (5 bases). The CDR3 has 13 amino acids. V was pared by 3 bases and J by 4 bases, with 9 bases between. Germline V lookup: CDR1 SGHAT, CDR2 FQNNGV. The CDR3 DNA follows: TGTGCCAGCAGCTTGAGACAGTTCACTGAAGCTTTCTTT. It translates to CASSLRQFTEAFF. The complete variable domain, with remaining parts taken from reference TRBV11-2 and TRBJ1-1, reads EAGVAQSPRYKIIEKRQSVAFWCNPISGHATLYWYQQILGQGPKLLIQFQNNGVVDDSQLPKDRFSAERLKGVDSTLKIQPAKLEDSAVYLCASSLRQFTEAFFGQGTRLTVV.

In regard to this clone: One end of the junction does not line up with germline, which may come from a read error. The rearrangement uses TRBV28 and TRBJ2-6; D perhaps matches TRBD1 (5 bases). From germline, CDR1 is MDHEN and CDR2 SYDVKM. CDR3 length: 14 amino acids. The CDR3 loop reads CASRSSSGANGLTF. As DNA, the CDR3 is TGTGCCAGCCGGTCGAGCTCTGGGGCCAACGGCCTGACTTTC.

The genes are TRBV19 and TRBJ2-7; 7 bases agree with TRBD1. The V segment lost 8 bases and the J segment 1 base; nucleotides outside the gene matches: 20. The germline V gene encodes CDR1 LNHDA and CDR2 SQIVND (reference sequence). The CDR3 is made up of 18 amino acids. The CDR3 bases are TGTGCCAGTCTTTGGGGGACAGCAAACGTTTCGACATCCTACGAGCAGTACTTC. Translated, it gives CASLWGTANVSTSYEQYF.

Regarding this clone: One end of the junction fails to match germline, which may point to a read error. CDR3 sequence (DNA): TGCGCCAGCGGCTTGGGCCAGGGCACAGATACGCAGTATTTT. It specifies CASGLGQGTDTQYF. The gene calls are TRBV5-1 and TRBJ2-3; D gene unclear. This CDR3 comprises 14 residues. Per germline, CDR1 SGHRS and CDR2 YFSETQ.

V gene TRBV28 combines with J gene TRBJ2-7; 8 positions agree with TRBD1. This CDR3 has 15 residues. In germline, CDR1 is MDHEN, CDR2 SYDVKM. Losses at the gene ends were 7 bases for V and 2 bases for J; bases not matched to a gene: 10. The CDR3 sequence: CASTGTGASAYEQYF. The CDR3 DNA reads TGTGCCAGCACCGGGACAGGTGCTTCAGCCTACGAGCAGTACTTC.

The V call is TRBV6-1, the J call TRBJ2-3, with D unresolved. The CDR3 sequence is 17 residues long. The germline V gene has CDR1 MNHNS and CDR2 SASEGT. Trimming left V 0 bases short and J 2 bases short, with 15 bases between. Here the CDR3 reads CASSEAAGLSFTDTQYF. Here the CDR3 DNA reads TGTGCCAGCAGTGAAGCCGCTGGCTTATCCTTCACAGATACGCAGTATTTT.

The V call is TRBV7-8, the J call TRBJ2-1, with D possibly matching TRBD2 (6 bases). CDR3 length: 17 residues. CDR1 is SGHVS and CDR2 is FQNEAQ in the germline V gene. The V end was cut by 0 bases, the J end by 1 base, with 13 bases between. CDR3 sequence: CASSLAGRGRSYNEQFF. In DNA, the CDR3 is TGTGCCAGCAGCTTAGCGGGTCGGGGGAGATCCTACAATGAGCAGTTCTTC. Full variable domain (outside the CDR3, taken from reference TRBV7-8 and TRBJ2-1): GAGVSQSPRYKVAKRGQDVALRCDPISGHVSLFWYQQALGQGPEFLTYFQNEAQLDKSGLPSDRFFAERPEGSVSTLKIQRTQQEDSAVYLCASSLAGRGRSYNEQFFGPGTRLTVL.

The V call is TRBV9, the J call TRBJ2-5; the match to TRBD2 covers 14 bases. The ends lost 2 bases at V and 2 bases at J; junction bases unmatched: 2. The length of the CDR3 is 16 residues. The V gene's germline CDR1 is SGDLS and CDR2 YYNGEE. The CDR3 bases are TGTGCCAGCAGCGTGGGGACTAGCGGGGGTCAAGAGACCCAGTACTTC. It encodes CASSVGTSGGQETQYF. Filled out from reference TRBV9 and TRBJ2-5, the complete variable domain reads DSGVTQTPKHLITATGQRVTLRCSPRSGDLSVYWYQQSLDQGLQFLIQYYNGEERAKGNILERFSAQQFPDLHSELNLSSLELGDSALYFCASSVGTSGGQETQYFGPGTRLLVL.

Only a few counts were recorded for this clone. The chain uses TRBV7-2 and TRBJ1-1; 12 bases match TRBD1. This CDR3 spans 16 amino acids. V lost 5 bases to trimming and J lost 3 bases; unmatched junction nucleotides: 7. The V gene's germline CDR1 is SGHTA and CDR2 FQGNSA. CDR3 DNA: TGTGCCAGCAGCCCTAGCGGGACAGGGGGCTACACTGAAGCTTTCTTT. Residues: CASSPSGTGGYTEAFF.

The J gene is TRBJ2-5, the V gene TRBV7-3; 14 positions match TRBD2. V lost 5 bases and J lost 4; bases outside the gene matches: 6. Looked up from germline, CDR1 is SGHTA and CDR2 is FQGTGA. The CDR3 runs to 16 residues. CDR3 in DNA: TGTGCCAGCAGCCTCGGGACTAGCGGGAGTTCAGAGACCCAGTACTTC. This codes for CASSLGTSGSSETQYF.

This clone was counted once. This sequence joins TRBV28 and TRBJ2-2, with D possibly being TRBD2 (6 bases). This CDR3 is 14 amino acids long. Trimming pared 6 bases from V and 5 bases from J, leaving 13 bases between. Germline CDR1 and CDR2: MDHEN and SYDVKM. DNA of the CDR3: TGTGCCAGCAGCGGCGGGACCTGGACCGGGGAGCTGTTTTTT. Residues: CASSGGTWTGELFF.

This sequence joins TRBV7-9 and TRBJ2-1; TRBD1 agrees at 9 bases. Trimming took 3 bases from V and 7 from J; bases not matched to a gene: 4. This CDR3 region has 14 residues. CDR1 and CDR2 from the germline V gene are SEHNR and FQNEAQ (reference sequence). In DNA, the CDR3 is TGTGCCAGCAGCTTTCGACAGGGGGTAAATGAGCAGTTCTTC. This codes for CASSFRQGVNEQFF. Using reference TRBV7-9 and TRBJ2-1 for the parts outside the CDR3, the full variable domain is DTGVSQNPRHKITKRGQNVTFRCDPISEHNRLYWYRQTLGQGPEFLTYFQNEAQLEKSRLLSDRFSAERPKGSFSTLEIQRTEQGDSAMYLCASSFRQGVNEQFFGPGTRLTVL.

The V call is TRBV5-8, the J call TRBJ1-2, with TRBD1 as a possible D gene (5 bases). The ends were cut back, 4 bases at V and 2 bases at J, with 9 bases in the middle. The CDR3 consists of 13 residues. Looked up from germline, CDR1 is SGHTS and CDR2 is YDEGEE. Here the CDR3 reads CASSGGTNYGYTF. The CDR3 DNA reads as TGTGCCAGCAGCGGCGGGACGAACTATGGCTACACCTTC.

The chain links TRBV4-3 to TRBJ1-1; TRBD1 is a possible D gene (5 bases). The CDR3 has 15 amino acids. The germline V gene has CDR1 LGHNA and CDR2 YSLEER. V shed 1 base and J shed 1 base, with 10 bases lying between them. The CDR3 DNA follows: TGCGCCAGCAGCCAAGTTGCCAGGGCGAACACTGAAGCTTTCTTT. Amino acid sequence: CASSQVARANTEAFF.